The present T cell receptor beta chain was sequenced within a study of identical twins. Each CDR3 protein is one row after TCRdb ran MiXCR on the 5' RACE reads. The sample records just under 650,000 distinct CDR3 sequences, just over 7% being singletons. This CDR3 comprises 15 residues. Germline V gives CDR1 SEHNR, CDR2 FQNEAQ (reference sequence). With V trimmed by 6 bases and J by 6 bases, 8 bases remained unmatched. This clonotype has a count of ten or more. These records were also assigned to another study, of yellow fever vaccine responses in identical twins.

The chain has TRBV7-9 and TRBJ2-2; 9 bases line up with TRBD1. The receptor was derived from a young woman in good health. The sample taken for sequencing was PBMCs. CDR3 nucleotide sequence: TGTGCCAGCAGACCCGGGACAGGGACGTCCGGGGAGCTGTTTTTT. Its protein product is CASRPGTGTSGELFF.